This T cell receptor beta chain was identified during a study of CD8+ T cells in alopecia areata. Broader study findings: Scalp sequencing also captures normal skin's resident alphabeta T cells.

This clone has only a few counts. The antigen remains unidentified. Trimming stripped 8 bases from V and 8 bases from J, with 23 bases between. CDR1 and CDR2 from the germline V gene are MNHEY and SMNVEV (reference sequence). The CDR3 runs 15 residues. Peripheral blood and lesional scalp punch biopsies came from alopecia areata patients. Once RNA had been extracted, it was reverse transcribed into cDNA to act as the sequencing template. Sequencing was performed with immunoSEQ multiplex PCR; in TCRdb, only in-frame clones are kept and a portion is missing. The repertoire holds over 15,000 clones, with around 62% as singletons.

The TCR sequence derives from a human donor with alopecia areata. The sample consisted of skin, taken at week 0. The chain links TRBV27 to TRBJ2-3; possibly TRBD2 for D (6 bases). CDR3 nucleotides: TGTGCCAGCTTCAGTCCCGGGTCCCAGGGAGGTACGCAGTATTTT. This encodes CASFSPGSQGGTQYF.